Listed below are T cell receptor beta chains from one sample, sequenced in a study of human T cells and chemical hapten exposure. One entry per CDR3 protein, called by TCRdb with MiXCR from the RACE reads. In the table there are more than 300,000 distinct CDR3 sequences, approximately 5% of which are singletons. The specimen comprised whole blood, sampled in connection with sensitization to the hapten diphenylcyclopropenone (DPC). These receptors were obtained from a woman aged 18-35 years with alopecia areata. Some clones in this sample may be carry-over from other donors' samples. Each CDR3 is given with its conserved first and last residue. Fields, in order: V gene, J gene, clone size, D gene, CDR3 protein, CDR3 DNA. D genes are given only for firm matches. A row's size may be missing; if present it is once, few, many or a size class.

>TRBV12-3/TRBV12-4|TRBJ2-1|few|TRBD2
CASSLEETSAENEQFF
TGTGCCAGCAGTTTAGAGGAGACTAGCGCCGAAAATGAGCAGTTCTTC
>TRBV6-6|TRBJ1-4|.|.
CASSYMGFDEKLFF
TGTGCCAGCAGTTACATGGGGTTCGATGAAAAACTGTTTTTT
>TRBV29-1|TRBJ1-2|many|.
CSVEGSNYGYTF
TGCAGCGTTGAAGGGAGTAACTATGGCTACACCTTC
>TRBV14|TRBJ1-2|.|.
CASSPTGRLHGYTF
TGTGCCAGCAGCCCGACAGGCAGGTTGCATGGCTACACCTTC
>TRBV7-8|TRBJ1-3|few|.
CASSGTSRDTIYF
TGTGCCAGCTCCGGAACTTCGAGGGACACCATATATTTT
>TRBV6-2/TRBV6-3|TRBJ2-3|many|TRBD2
CASSSTGLATDTQYF
TGTGCCAGCAGTTCTACGGGACTAGCCACAGATACGCAGTATTTT
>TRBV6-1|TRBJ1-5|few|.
CASILDRMSQPQHF
TGTGCCAGCATTCTGGACAGAATGAGTCAGCCCCAGCATTTT
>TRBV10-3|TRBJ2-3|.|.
CAISEPHSSTDTQYF
TGTGCCATCAGTGAGCCCCACTCTAGCACAGATACGCAGTATTTT
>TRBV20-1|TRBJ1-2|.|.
CSAEGRGSNYGYTF
TGCAGTGCCGAAGGGCGGGGGTCGAACTATGGCTACACCTTC
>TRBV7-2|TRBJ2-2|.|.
CASSVRGGNTGELFF
TGTGCCAGCAGCGTCAGGGGAGGGAACACCGGGGAGCTGTTTTTT
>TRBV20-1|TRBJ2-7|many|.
CSATAGTFYEQYF
TGCAGTGCGACAGCAGGGACGTTCTACGAGCAGTACTTC
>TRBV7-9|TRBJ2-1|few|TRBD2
CASSPPRLAGGGEQFF
TGTGCCAGCAGCCCTCCCCGACTAGCGGGGGGTGGGGAGCAGTTCTTC
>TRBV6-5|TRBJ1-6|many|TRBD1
CASSYGQGQSTPLHF
TGTGCCAGCAGTTACGGACAGGGACAAAGCACACCCCTCCACTTT
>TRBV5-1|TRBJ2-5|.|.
CASSFSLRGETQYF
TGCGCCAGCAGCTTCTCGCTCCGCGGGGAGACCCAGTACTTC
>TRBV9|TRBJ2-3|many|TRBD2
CASSTGLAGGADTQYF
TGTGCCAGCAGCACCGGACTAGCGGGGGGGGCAGATACGCAGTATTTT
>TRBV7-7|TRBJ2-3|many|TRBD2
CASSLAPWTSERTDTQYF
TGTGCTAGCAGCTTAGCTCCGTGGACTAGCGAACGCACAGATACGCAGTATTTT
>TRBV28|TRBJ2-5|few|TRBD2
CASSQPGLAGGQETQYF
TGTGCCAGCAGCCAACCGGGACTAGCGGGGGGACAAGAGACCCAGTACTTC
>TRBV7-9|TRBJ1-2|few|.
CASSFSRRYTF
TGTGCCAGCAGCTTTTCCCGCCGCTACACCTTC
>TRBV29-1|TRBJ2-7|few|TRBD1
CSVMGQGAEQYF
TGCAGCGTTATGGGACAGGGTGCCGAGCAGTACTTC
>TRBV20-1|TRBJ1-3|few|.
CSARGTGVSGNTIYF
TGCAGTGCTCGGGGAACAGGTGTCTCTGGAAACACCATATATTTT
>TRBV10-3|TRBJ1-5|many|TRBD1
CASRGYSNQPQHF
TGTGCCAGCAGGGGGTATAGCAATCAGCCCCAGCATTTT
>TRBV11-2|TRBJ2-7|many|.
CASSSTRTFYEQYF
TGTGCCAGCAGCTCAACCAGGACCTTCTACGAGCAGTACTTC
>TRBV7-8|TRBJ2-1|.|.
CASSFLREGNEQFF
TGTGCCAGCAGCTTTTTGCGTGAGGGCAATGAGCAGTTCTTC
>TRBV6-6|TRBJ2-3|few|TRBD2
CASRHTPSGGTDTQYF
TGTGCCAGCAGACATACCCCTAGCGGGGGGACAGATACGCAGTATTTT
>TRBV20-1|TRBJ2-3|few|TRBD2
CSASLASGGTDTQYF
TGCAGTGCTAGTCTGGCTAGCGGGGGCACAGATACGCAGTATTTT
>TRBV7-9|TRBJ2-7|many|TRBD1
CASSFGRGNEQYF
TGTGCCAGCAGCTTCGGCAGGGGGAACGAGCAGTACTTC
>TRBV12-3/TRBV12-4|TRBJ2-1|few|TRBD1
CASSPGQAMDEQFF
TGTGCCAGCAGCCCGGGACAGGCCATGGATGAGCAGTTCTTC
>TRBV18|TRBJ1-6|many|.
CASSGSPGNSPLHF
TGTGCCAGCTCTGGTTCACCAGGCAATTCACCCCTCCACTTT
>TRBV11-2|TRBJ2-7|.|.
CASSLGPTLGSYEQYF
TGTGCCAGCAGCTTAGGCCCGACATTAGGCTCCTACGAGCAGTACTTC
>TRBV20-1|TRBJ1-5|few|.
CSARRGRGDQPQHF
TGCAGTGCTCGAAGGGGCAGGGGAGATCAGCCCCAGCATTTT
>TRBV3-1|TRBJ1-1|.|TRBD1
CASSLTGNLNTEAFF
TGTGCCAGCAGCCTGACAGGGAATTTGAACACTGAAGCTTTCTTT
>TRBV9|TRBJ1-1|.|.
CASSVGERVGTEAFF
TGTGCCAGCAGCGTAGGGGAAAGGGTGGGCACTGAAGCTTTCTTT
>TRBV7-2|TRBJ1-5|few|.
CASSPGVAFNQPQHF
TGTGCCAGCAGCCCCGGCGTGGCCTTCAATCAGCCCCAGCATTTT
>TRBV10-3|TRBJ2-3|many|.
CAISPAGGTDTQYF
TGTGCCATCAGTCCTGCTGGCGGCACAGATACGCAGTATTTT
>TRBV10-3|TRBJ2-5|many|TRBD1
CAARQGIDDETQYF
TGTGCCGCCCGACAGGGGATTGATGACGAGACCCAGTACTTC
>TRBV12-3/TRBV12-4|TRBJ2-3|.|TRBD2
CASSQAGYTDTQYF
TGTGCCAGCAGTCAAGCGGGGTACACAGATACGCAGTATTTT
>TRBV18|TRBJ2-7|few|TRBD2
CASSPQRGGYEQYF
TGTGCCAGCTCACCTCAGCGGGGGGGCTACGAGCAGTACTTC
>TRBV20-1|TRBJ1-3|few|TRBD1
CSARVQGAGGNTIYF
TGCAGTGCTAGAGTACAGGGGGCTGGTGGAAACACCATATATTTT
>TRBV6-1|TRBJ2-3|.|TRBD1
CASSGLGQGADTQYF
TGTGCCAGCAGTGGATTGGGACAGGGAGCAGATACGCAGTATTTT
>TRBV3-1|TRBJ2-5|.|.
CASSQDTGGGETQYF
TGTGCCAGCAGCCAAGATACGGGGGGCGGGGAGACCCAGTACTTC
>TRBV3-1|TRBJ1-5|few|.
CASSQEGVAQHF
TGTGCCAGCAGCCAAGAGGGAGTCGCCCAGCATTTT